This T cell receptor beta chain originates from a study of beta chain features in type 1 diabetes (dated by TCRdb to about 2018). Describing the broader study: Mean age, gender distribution, total cell number and subset yield did not differ between patients and healthy donors. A total of some 100,000,000 sorted cells were examined across all samples, and a strong correlation was observed between cell number per subset and RNA yield. The study compared TCRB repertoires of sorted circulating CD4+ T cell subsets between recently diagnosed type 1 diabetes patients and matched healthy donors. Regulatory and stem cell-like memory subsets were isolated from only 8 patients and 8 healthy donors, whereas naive and central memory subsets came from all 30 or so donors.

Here is what the overall study found, with its caveats: Because cDNA rather than genomic DNA was sequenced, highly expressing activated cells could have been over-represented, although no difference in activation and CD3 levels was found between groups. Patients with type 1 diabetes made fewer insertions and deleted more nucleotides at VDJ recombination sites, implying thymic rearrangement abnormalities. Because small numbers of individuals were included in the HLA sub-analyses, any influence of HLA type on TCRB rearrangement was left unresolved. Naive, central memory and regulatory TCRB repertoires appeared to be more alike among patients than among healthy donors. A moderate but significant shortening of TCRB CDR3 length was observed in type 1 diabetes patients in all four CD4+ subsets. PCR may preferentially amplify shorter templates, but because patient and control samples were amplified and corrected together, any resulting skew would affect both groups equally.

With respect to this clone: Its binding antigen is unknown. Per-nucleotide qualities are absent, and no much larger clonotype sits a single base away. The same CDR3 also results from other DNA sequences found in this sample.

Deletion took 0 bases off V and 7 bases off J, with a span of 7 bases between the germline ends. CDR1 and CDR2 are drawn from the germline V gene: MGHRA, YSYEKL. The CDR3 covers 12 residues, taking in both the cysteine and the phenylalanine. Only the CDR3 region is kept as DNA, spanning 36 bases read in frame from base 1. The entire amount of isolated RNA was reverse transcribed using the High Capacity cDNA Reverse Transcription Kit, so the sequenced TCRB transcripts were expressed ones. Naive, central memory and regulatory T cell samples underwent deep immunoSEQ sequencing, averaging roughly 3.4 million total reads per sample. After sorted cells were lysed in RLT buffer, RNA was extracted with DNase-treated RNeasy Micro or Mini kits, with the choice depending on cell number. To prevent cross-contamination, every cell subset was processed on its own, while patient and healthy donor samples were processed together. TCRB sequences were amplified from cDNA with the immunoSEQ multiplex PCR, producing 87-bp fragments spanning the CDR3 region. Amplicons were sequenced on the Illumina HiSeq platform. The paper's data handling went like this. Synthetic template baselines were used to correct PCR bias computationally, reads within Hamming distance 2 were collapsed, and singletons that could not be merged were discarded. Reads were aligned against IMGT so that V, D and J genes, CDR3 length and insertions or deletions at six rearrangement sites could be assigned. Clonotype counts were normalized to sorted cell number within each subset before computing true diversity and Gini coefficients with the tcR R package. The overlap coefficient, calculated on TCRB nucleotide sequences, was used to quantify repertoire sharing. As a proxy for the pre-selection repertoire, out-of-frame TCRB sequences from naive cells were analyzed. What TCRdb holds here is the immuneACCESS table cut down to in-frame rearrangements. Part of the clones is not present; checked against another copy, under half of the missing clones reflect an unresolved V gene, and the others are unexplained. V and J calls plus clone size are reproduced from that table; the DNA served to infer D and trimming. The table for this sample lists 630,000 or so clones; roughly 13% of them were counted only once. The ten largest account for less than 0.04% of the sample.

Each donor gave one peripheral blood draw, around 100 mL on average, collected into heparinised tubes. A BD FACSAria II and a panel including CD45RO, CCR7, CD25, CD127, CD95 and CD27 were used to sort naive, central memory, regulatory and stem cell-like memory CD4+ T cells. Purity was above 95% for every sorted population. PBMCs were separated immediately by Lymphoprep density gradient centrifugation and were stained directly, without being cultured. So that batch effects would be minimized, each experiment stained and sorted samples in pairs, pairing one healthy donor with one patient. Material: naive CD4+ T cells from blood. The cell subset or site label of this sample denotes: true naive CD4+ T cells. The TCR comes from a young man with type 1 diabetes. This receptor chain uses TRBV4-1 and TRBJ2-7, and perhaps TRBD1 as D gene, on 6 matching bases. The DNA sequence reads TGCGCCAGCAGCCAAGATAGGGGGGAGCAGTACTTC. It is translated as CASSQDRGEQYF.